The rows below give T cell receptor beta chains drawn from one sample of a study of shared clonotypes between healthy human individuals. Generated by immunoSEQ multiplex PCR, the TCRdb table keeps only in-frame clones and is missing some. This table holds about 2.4 million clones, over 85% found once. The sequencing sample was made of naive CD4+ T cells from PBMCs. These receptors came from a man aged 18 to 29 in good health. Some clones in this sample may be carry-over from other donors' samples. Both conserved end residues are part of each CDR3. Each record gives: V gene, D gene, clone size, J gene, CDR3 DNA, CDR3 protein. D genes are given only for firm matches. Clone sizes are given selectively: once, few, many, or a class where the clone is expanded.

V: TRBV28; D: -; size: once; J: TRBJ1-2; DNA: TGTGCCAGCAGTTCGGGGCAGGTAGAGGGCCGCTACACCTTC; CDR3: CASSSGQVEGRYTF
V: TRBV6-5; D: TRBD1; size: -; J: TRBJ2-5; DNA: TGTGCCAGCAGCCTGAACAGGGGGTTCCAAGAGACCCAGTACTTC; CDR3: CASSLNRGFQETQYF
V: TRBV11-3; D: TRBD1; size: -; J: TRBJ2-3; DNA: TGTGCCAGCAGCTTAGGCACAGGGGGCGGATGGGGAGCTACGCAGTATTTT; CDR3: CASSLGTGGGWGATQYF
V: TRBV7-8; D: TRBD2; size: -; J: TRBJ2-1; DNA: TGTGCCAGCAGCTTAATTAGCGGGAGCGTTCCTGAGCAGTTCTTC; CDR3: CASSLISGSVPEQFF
V: TRBV29-1; D: TRBD1; size: -; J: TRBJ1-2; DNA: TGCAGCGCCGTAGACAGGGTCCCAGCTAACTATGGCTACACCTTC; CDR3: CSAVDRVPANYGYTF
V: TRBV5-6; D: -; size: -; J: TRBJ1-3; DNA: TGTGCCAGCAGTTCCCGACGGATTCCTGGAAACACCATATATTTT; CDR3: CASSSRRIPGNTIYF
V: TRBV11-2; D: TRBD2; size: -; J: TRBJ2-5; DNA: TGTGCCAGCAGCTTGGGGTCTGATCCGGCGGCCGGGGGGGAGACCCAGTACTTC; CDR3: CASSLGSDPAAGGETQYF
V: TRBV28; D: -; size: -; J: TRBJ1-5; DNA: TGTGCCAGCAGTTTTGTCAGCCGCTCTAGCAATCAGCCCCAGCATTTT; CDR3: CASSFVSRSSNQPQHF
V: TRBV5-1; D: -; size: -; J: TRBJ2-2; DNA: TGCGCCAGCAGCTTGGTGCCAGACACCGGGGAGCTGTTTTTT; CDR3: CASSLVPDTGELFF
V: TRBV5-4; D: -; size: -; J: TRBJ1-6; DNA: TGTGCCAGCAGCTTTTCGCAGGGGAGGTCACCCCTCCACTTT; CDR3: CASSFSQGRSPLHF
V: TRBV28; D: -; size: -; J: TRBJ1-1; DNA: TGTGCCAGCACCCCCTCAAAGAACACTGAAGCTTTCTTT; CDR3: CASTPSKNTEAFF
V: TRBV5-1; D: -; size: -; J: TRBJ2-5; DNA: TGCGCCAGCAGCCCCCCGTCCCCCTTCACACAGATTCCCGAGACCCAGTACTTC; CDR3: CASSPPSPFTQIPETQYF
V: TRBV7-9; D: -; size: -; J: TRBJ1-5; DNA: TGTGCCAGCAGCTTTACAGGACTTGAGGCCCAGCATTTT; CDR3: CASSFTGLEAQHF
V: TRBV7-9; D: TRBD2; size: -; J: TRBJ2-3; DNA: TGTGCCAGCAGCCTAACCCAACTAGCGAGCACAGATACGCAGTATTTT; CDR3: CASSLTQLASTDTQYF
V: TRBV2; D: -; size: once; J: TRBJ2-7; DNA: TGTGCCAGCAAGGAGGGGACCACCGCCTACGAGCAGTACTTC; CDR3: CASKEGTTAYEQYF
V: TRBV7-8; D: -; size: -; J: TRBJ2-7; DNA: TGTGCCAGCACGCCGACACCTCCCTACGAGCAGTACTTC; CDR3: CASTPTPPYEQYF
V: TRBV7-8; D: TRBD1; size: -; J: TRBJ2-1; DNA: TGTGCCAGCAGCTCCAAACAGGGGGTCTACAATGAGCAGTTCTTC; CDR3: CASSSKQGVYNEQFF
V: TRBV18; D: -; size: once; J: TRBJ2-7; DNA: TGTGCCAGCTCACCAAGATCCAGTTTCGCCTCCTACGAGCAGTACTTC; CDR3: CASSPRSSFASYEQYF
V: TRBV15; D: -; size: -; J: TRBJ2-7; DNA: TGTGCCACCAGCAGAGCCCTCCGAGGGGGGGCCGAGCAGTACTTC; CDR3: CATSRALRGGAEQYF
V: TRBV29-1; D: -; size: -; J: TRBJ2-1; DNA: TGCAGCGTTTTATTAAGGCTAGCAACTAGTGAGCAGTTCTTC; CDR3: CSVLLRLATSEQFF
V: TRBV2; D: -; size: -; J: TRBJ1-1; DNA: TGTGCCAGCAGGCCTCAAGTGAACACTGAAGCTTTCTTT; CDR3: CASRPQVNTEAFF
V: TRBV6-1; D: -; size: once; J: TRBJ1-4; DNA: TGTGCCAGCAGTGTTGTAGGGGGGCGGGTTGAAAAACTGTTTTTT; CDR3: CASSVVGGRVEKLFF
V: TRBV4-3; D: TRBD1; size: -; J: TRBJ1-4; DNA: TGCGCCAGCAGCCACAGGGGGCTCGATGAAAAACTGTTTTTT; CDR3: CASSHRGLDEKLFF
V: TRBV11-2; D: TRBD1; size: once; J: TRBJ1-6; DNA: TGTGCCAGCAGCTTAGTAGGGGGCGCGTCCTATAATTCACCCCTCCACTTT; CDR3: CASSLVGGASYNSPLHF
V: TRBV7-7; D: TRBD1; size: -; J: TRBJ2-7; DNA: TGTGCCAGCAGCCCTGGACAGGGAGGAGGTGAGCAGTACTTC; CDR3: CASSPGQGGGEQYF
V: TRBV6-6; D: TRBD1; size: -; J: TRBJ2-3; DNA: TGTGCCAGCAGCAGCCCCAGAACAGGGGCCACAGATACGCAGTATTTT; CDR3: CASSSPRTGATDTQYF
V: TRBV15; D: -; size: -; J: TRBJ1-1; DNA: TGTGCCACCAGCAGAGCCGGGGGCACCGCGGGCACTGAAGCTTTCTTT; CDR3: CATSRAGGTAGTEAFF
V: TRBV5-1; D: -; size: -; J: TRBJ2-2; DNA: TGCGCCAGCAGTCAGGAGGGACTCAACACCGGGGAGCTGTTTTTT; CDR3: CASSQEGLNTGELFF
V: TRBV6-6; D: TRBD1; size: -; J: TRBJ1-2; DNA: TGTGCCAGCAGTTATACCGGGACAGGGATCGGCTACACCTTC; CDR3: CASSYTGTGIGYTF
V: TRBV7-2; D: -; size: -; J: TRBJ1-1; DNA: TGTGCCAGCAGCTGGGGTCGTGGGGGAGGCACTGAAGCTTTCTTT; CDR3: CASSWGRGGGTEAFF
V: TRBV11-2; D: TRBD1; size: -; J: TRBJ1-2; DNA: TGTGCCAGCAGCCTGTCCGGGACAGGGGGGCCCTATGGCTACACCTTC; CDR3: CASSLSGTGGPYGYTF
V: TRBV29-1; D: TRBD2; size: -; J: TRBJ2-5; DNA: TGCAGCGTATCTACGATAGGGCGGGAGGGGACCCAGTACTTC; CDR3: CSVSTIGREGTQYF
V: TRBV29-1; D: -; size: -; J: TRBJ1-1; DNA: TGCAGCGTTGACCGACACCCGAACACTGAAGCTTTCTTT; CDR3: CSVDRHPNTEAFF
V: TRBV6-5; D: -; size: -; J: TRBJ2-5; DNA: TGTGCCAGCAGTTACTCGGGACTCGGAGGGGAGACCCAGTACTTC; CDR3: CASSYSGLGGETQYF
V: TRBV6-6; D: -; size: -; J: TRBJ1-3; DNA: TGTGCCAGCAGTTACGGAAACCCGGGCCACACCATATATTTT; CDR3: CASSYGNPGHTIYF
V: TRBV7-9; D: -; size: -; J: TRBJ2-1; DNA: TGTGCCAGCAGCTTCGGCGGAAGCTCCTACAATGAGCAGTTCTTC; CDR3: CASSFGGSSYNEQFF
V: TRBV7-6; D: TRBD2; size: once; J: TRBJ2-5; DNA: TGTGCCAGCAGCTCCACCCGGGCGGGAGGGCCGGATAGGGAGACCCAGTACTTC; CDR3: CASSSTRAGGPDRETQYF
V: TRBV28; D: -; size: few; J: TRBJ1-5; DNA: TGTGCCAGCAGTTTATTAAGACAGCCCCAGCATTTT; CDR3: CASSLLRQPQHF
V: TRBV7-6; D: -; size: -; J: TRBJ2-7; DNA: TGTGCCAGCAGCCGGGACGTCTCCTACGAGCAGTACTTC; CDR3: CASSRDVSYEQYF
V: TRBV6-1; D: -; size: -; J: TRBJ1-2; DNA: TGTGCCAGCAGTGAATTGGGGAATTGGGGCTACACCTTC; CDR3: CASSELGNWGYTF
V: TRBV19; D: TRBD1; size: -; J: TRBJ2-3; DNA: TGTGCCAGCCGGGACAGAAGTTCAGATACGCAGTATTTT; CDR3: CASRDRSSDTQYF
V: TRBV4-1; D: -; size: -; J: TRBJ2-5; DNA: TGCGCCAGCAGCCAAGCGAAAGAGACCCAGTACTTC; CDR3: CASSQAKETQYF
V: TRBV29-1; D: TRBD2; size: -; J: TRBJ2-7; DNA: TGCAGCGAAGGGACTAGCGGCACCTACGAGCAGTACTTC; CDR3: CSEGTSGTYEQYF
V: TRBV4-1; D: TRBD1; size: -; J: TRBJ2-6; DNA: TGCGCCAGCAGCCCGAGTAAACCGGGACAGCCTTACTCTGGGGCCAACGTCCTGACTTTC; CDR3: CASSPSKPGQPYSGANVLTF
V: TRBV5-5; D: TRBD1; size: -; J: TRBJ2-1; DNA: TGTGCCAGCAGCCCGCCGGGGTATCAGGGGGCAGGTTTATCGAGCAATGAGCAGTTCTTC; CDR3: CASSPPGYQGAGLSSNEQFF
V: TRBV4-1; D: TRBD2; size: -; J: TRBJ2-5; DNA: TGCGCCAGCAGCCAACCCACAGAAACGCTAGCGGCCCTTAGGGAGACCCAGTACTTC; CDR3: CASSQPTETLAALRETQYF
V: TRBV10-3; D: -; size: -; J: TRBJ1-1; DNA: TGTGCCACCTATAGTCGGGGTGGGAACACTGAAGCTTTCTTT; CDR3: CATYSRGGNTEAFF
V: TRBV5-1; D: -; size: -; J: TRBJ2-7; DNA: TGCGCCAGCAGCTTATTGTTAGCTTCGGGCGAGCAGTACTTC; CDR3: CASSLLLASGEQYF
V: TRBV7-3; D: -; size: -; J: TRBJ2-5; DNA: TGTGCCAGCAGCTTTGGGAGCTCCACGAATATAGAGACCCAGTACTTC; CDR3: CASSFGSSTNIETQYF
V: TRBV15; D: -; size: -; J: TRBJ2-6; DNA: TGTGCCACCAGCAGAGGATTACCATCTTCTGGGGCCAACGTCCTGACTTTC; CDR3: CATSRGLPSSGANVLTF
V: TRBV5-6; D: -; size: -; J: TRBJ1-2; DNA: TGTGCCAGCAGCCCTCGGACGGGGGATGACTACACCTTC; CDR3: CASSPRTGDDYTF
V: TRBV7-6; D: TRBD2; size: once; J: TRBJ2-2; DNA: TGTGCCAGCAGCTTTGGCCCGGGAGGGACCGGGGAGCTGTTTTTT; CDR3: CASSFGPGGTGELFF
V: TRBV7-9; D: -; size: -; J: TRBJ2-7; DNA: TGTGCCAGCAGCTTAAGCGCGGGGTGGCAGTTCTACGAGCAGTACTTC; CDR3: CASSLSAGWQFYEQYF
V: TRBV13; D: -; size: -; J: TRBJ2-1; DNA: TGTGCCAGCGGTCTCGGTGGGCCGCAGTTCTTC; CDR3: CASGLGGPQFF
V: TRBV6-1; D: -; size: -; J: TRBJ2-7; DNA: TGTGCCAGCAGGGTCCGAGGGGCCCCTCACGAGCAGTACTTC; CDR3: CASRVRGAPHEQYF
V: TRBV5-1; D: TRBD1; size: -; J: TRBJ2-7; DNA: TGCGCCAGCAGCAGACCGGGACAGGGTTACGAGCAGTACTTC; CDR3: CASSRPGQGYEQYF